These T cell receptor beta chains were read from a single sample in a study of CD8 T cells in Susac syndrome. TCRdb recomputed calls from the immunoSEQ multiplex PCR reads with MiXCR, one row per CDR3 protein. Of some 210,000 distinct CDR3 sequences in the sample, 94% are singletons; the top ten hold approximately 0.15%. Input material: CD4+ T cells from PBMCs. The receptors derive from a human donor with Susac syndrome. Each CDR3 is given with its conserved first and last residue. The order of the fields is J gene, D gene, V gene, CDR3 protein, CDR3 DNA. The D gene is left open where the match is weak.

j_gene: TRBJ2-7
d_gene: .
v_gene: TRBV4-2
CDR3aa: CASSQDLDVLSYEQYF
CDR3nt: TGTGCCAGCAGCCAAGATTTAGATGTCCTCTCCTACGAGCAGTACTTC

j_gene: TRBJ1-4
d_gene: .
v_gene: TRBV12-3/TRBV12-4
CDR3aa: CASRMGGESEKLFF
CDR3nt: TGTGCCAGCAGAATGGGGGGTGAAAGTGAAAAACTGTTTTTT

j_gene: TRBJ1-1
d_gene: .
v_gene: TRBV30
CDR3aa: CAWSIGLNTEAFF
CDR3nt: TGTGCCTGGAGCATAGGTCTGAACACTGAAGCTTTCTTT

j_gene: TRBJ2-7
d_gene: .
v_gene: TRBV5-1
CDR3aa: CASSLELTYSYEQYF
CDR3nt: TGCGCCAGCAGCTTGGAACTAACCTACTCCTACGAGCAGTACTTC

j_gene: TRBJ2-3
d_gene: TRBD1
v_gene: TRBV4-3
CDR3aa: CASSQVRPGQGTDTQYF
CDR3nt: TGCGCCAGCAGCCAAGTTCGCCCGGGACAGGGAACAGATACGCAGTATTTT

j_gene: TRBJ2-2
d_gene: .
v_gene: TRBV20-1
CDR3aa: CSASSTGSDYGELFF
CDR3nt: TGCAGTGCTAGTTCTACAGGGAGCGATTACGGGGAGCTGTTTTTT

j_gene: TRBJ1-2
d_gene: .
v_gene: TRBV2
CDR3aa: CASRGVNGYTF
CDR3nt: TGTGCCAGCAGGGGCGTCAATGGCTACACCTTC

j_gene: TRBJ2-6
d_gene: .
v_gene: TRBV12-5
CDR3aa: CASGLVNVLTF
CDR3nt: TGTGCTAGTGGTTTGGTTAACGTCCTGACTTTC

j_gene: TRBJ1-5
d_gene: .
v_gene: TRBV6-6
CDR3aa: CASKQRTADNQPQHF
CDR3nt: TGTGCCAGCAAACAAAGGACGGCAGACAATCAGCCCCAGCATTTT

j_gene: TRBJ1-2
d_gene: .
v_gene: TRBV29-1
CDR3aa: CSVPNGDGYYGYTF
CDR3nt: TGCAGCGTTCCCAACGGTGACGGCTACTATGGCTACACCTTC

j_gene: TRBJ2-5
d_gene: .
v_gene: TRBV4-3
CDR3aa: CASSPSSGGAGETQYF
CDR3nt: TGCGCCAGCAGCCCTTCGAGCGGAGGGGCGGGGGAGACCCAGTACTTC